The 21 T cell receptor beta chains given below trace back to one sample, sequenced in a study of OX40 agonist ivuxolimab in advanced cancers. Data came from immunoSEQ multiplex PCR; TCRdb stores just in-frame clones and leaves some out. The sample contains around 32,000 clones, roughly 90% of which appear only once. The material was CD4+ or CD8+ T cells sorted from blood, obtained in a trial of the OX40 agonist ivuxolimab. The receptors derive from an adult with an advanced solid tumor such as melanoma, head and neck, liver or kidney cancer.

The chain carries TRBV28 and TRBJ1-5; D possibly corresponds to TRBD1 (6 bases). Trimming removed 6 bases from V and 4 bases from J, with 16 bases in between. The germline V gene encodes CDR1 MDHEN and CDR2 SYDVKM. The CDR3 covers 15 residues. The CDR3: CASSLRGAVNQPQHF. The CDR3 region has the DNA TGTGCCAGCAGCCTTAGGGGGGCAGTGAATCAGCCCCAGCATTTT.

This sequence joins TRBV5-8 and TRBJ1-6; unclear D gene. Per germline, CDR1 SGHTS and CDR2 YDEGEE. The ends were cut back, 2 bases at V and 5 bases at J, with 14 bases in the middle. CDR3 length equals 16 residues. In DNA, the CDR3 is TGTGCCAGCAGCTTCCCCATTAGGATGGATAATTCACCCCTCCACTTT. Its protein is CASSFPIRMDNSPLHF.

This chain uses TRBV30 with TRBJ1-1, with D unclear. The CDR3 contains 12 residues. V was cut by 4 bases and J by 5 bases, with 11 bases left in between. CDR1 is GTSNPN, CDR2 SVGIG, per germline (reference sequence). This chain's CDR3 is CAWKIDGTEAFF. In nucleotides, the CDR3 is TGTGCCTGGAAGATCGACGGGACTGAAGCTTTCTTT.

In this sample, this clone turned up a few times. The rearrangement links TRBV5-5 to TRBJ2-3; TRBD2 agrees at 9 bases. The CDR3 contains 20 residues. The V gene's germline CDR1 is SGHKS and CDR2 YYEKEE (reference sequence). V was clipped by 4 bases and J by 5 bases; unmatched bases: 23. CDR3 nucleotides: TGTGCCAGCAGCGTTGGGACAGATAGCGGGAGAAGACCAGCAGGAGATACGCAGTATTTT. It codes for CASSVGTDSGRRPAGDTQYF.

The chain is built from TRBV5-6 and TRBJ2-7, with 7 positions matching TRBD2. Germline CDR1 is SGHDT and CDR2 is YYEEEE. The trim removed 4 bases at V and 4 bases at J, leaving 11 bases unmatched. The length of the CDR3 is 15 residues. CDR3 DNA sequence: TGTGCCAGCAGCAACGGGAGGCACCCCCGGTACGAGCAGTACTTC. Residues: CASSNGRHPRYEQYF.

This clone was observed a handful of times. The chain carries TRBV5-1 and TRBJ2-3, with TRBD2 identical over 11 bases. The ends lost 4 bases at V and 7 bases at J; junction bases unmatched: 8. This CDR3 is 15 amino acids long. The germline CDR1 and CDR2 sequences are SGHRS and YFSETQ. CDR3 protein: CASSPGSGGAYTQYF. The CDR3 DNA is TGCGCCAGCAGCCCCGGTAGCGGGGGGGCATATACGCAGTATTTT.

The genes are TRBV5-4 and TRBJ2-7; 9 bases align to TRBD1. The V segment lost 4 bases and the J segment 6 bases; nucleotides outside the gene matches: 5. This CDR3 is built from 13 residues. Germline V gives CDR1 SGHNT, CDR2 YYREEE (reference sequence). The CDR3 DNA reads as TGTGCCAGCAGCCCCACAGGGGGCGCCGAGCAGTACTTC. Translated: CASSPTGGAEQYF.

This chain links TRBV5-1 with TRBJ1-2; possible D gene TRBD1, 5 bases. Germline loops: CDR1 SGHRS, CDR2 YFSETQ. This CDR3 region has 13 residues. V lost 4 bases and J lost 6, with 13 bases in between. In nucleotides, the CDR3 is TGCGCCAGCAGCATTGGGGCGGGCGATGGCTACACCTTC. It encodes CASSIGAGDGYTF.

The V gene is TRBV4-1, the J gene TRBJ2-2; D is unclear. The ends were cut back, 4 bases at V and 9 bases at J, with 21 bases in the middle. The CDR3 is 16 amino acids. In germline, CDR1 is MGHRA, CDR2 YSYEKL. The CDR3 DNA follows: TGCGCCAGCAGCCCGTATCCCCTCATGGGCCCCCGGGAGCTGTTTTTT. This gives the protein CASSPYPLMGPRELFF.

This chain links TRBV5-4 with TRBJ2-3; 8 bases agree with TRBD2. The CDR3 is 14 amino acids. Trimming at V came to 4 bases and at J to 2 bases, leaving 3 bases not matched to a gene. The germline CDR1 and CDR2 sequences are SGHNT and YYREEE (reference sequence). The CDR3 reads CASSTAGATDTQYF. In DNA, the CDR3 is TGTGCCAGCAGCACAGCGGGGGCCACAGATACGCAGTATTTT.

The genes are TRBV7-2 and TRBJ2-7; 9 bases are a match to TRBD2. This CDR3 is built from 16 residues. V shed 1 base, J shed 6 bases, and the junction held 10 bases outside the gene matches. Per the germline V gene, CDR1 is SGHTA and CDR2 is FQGNSA. The CDR3: CASSLVGGGELPEQYF. CDR3 in DNA: TGTGCCAGCAGCTTAGTTGGCGGGGGGGAGCTACCCGAGCAGTACTTC.

The gene calls are TRBV30 and TRBJ2-2, with 10 bases identical to TRBD1. Unmatched junction bases numbered 2, after V lost 3 bases and J lost 4 bases. The CDR3 sequence is 14 residues long. Germline CDR1 and CDR2: GTSNPN and SVGIG (reference sequence). CDR3 sequence: CAWSWTGGTGELFF. The CDR3, as DNA: TGTGCCTGGAGCTGGACAGGGGGCACCGGGGAGCTGTTTTTT.

This chain connects TRBV6-4 to TRBJ2-4; TRBD2 matches 11 bases. Losses at the gene ends were 7 bases for V and 9 bases for J; bases not matched to a gene: 8. Germline loops: CDR1 MRHNA, CDR2 SNTAGT. The CDR3 extends over 14 amino acids. The DNA for the CDR3 is TGTGCCAGCAATTTAGCGGGGGGGCTAGGCATTCAGTACTTC. It is translated as CASNLAGGLGIQYF.

The chain carries TRBV19 and TRBJ1-1, with D hard to call. The CDR3 loop spans 14 amino acids. Germline-derived CDR1 and CDR2 are LNHDA and SQIVND (reference sequence). V was trimmed by 3 bases and J by 2 bases, leaving 10 bases between them. The CDR3 bases are TGTGCCAGTAGTATTAGGGCTTTAAACACTGAAGCTTTCTTT. It translates to CASSIRALNTEAFF.

This clone has only a few counts. The chain carries TRBV2 and TRBJ2-7, with a possible D match to TRBD1 (6 bases). Germline-derived CDR1 and CDR2 are SNHLY and FYNNEI. The CDR3 consists of 16 residues. Trimming took 0 bases from V and 4 from J, leaving 16 bases between them. Here the CDR3 reads CASSEAGTRMIYEQYF. The CDR3 DNA sequence: TGTGCCAGCAGTGAAGCGGGGACACGAATGATTTACGAGCAGTACTTC.

The V gene is TRBV9, the J gene TRBJ1-2; D is unclear. Germline CDR1 and CDR2: SGDLS and YYNGEE. The CDR3 has 16 residues. With 0 bases removed from V and 4 bases from J, the gap between germline ends came to 16 bases. The CDR3 region is CASSVEAGRGIYGYTF. CDR3 nucleotides: TGTGCCAGCAGCGTAGAAGCAGGACGTGGTATCTATGGCTACACCTTC. Full variable domain (outside the CDR3, taken from reference TRBV9 and TRBJ1-2): DSGVTQTPKHLITATGQRVTLRCSPRSGDLSVYWYQQSLDQGLQFLIQYYNGEERAKGNILERFSAQQFPDLHSELNLSSLELGDSALYFCASSVEAGRGIYGYTFGSGTRLTVV.

The chain carries TRBV14 and TRBJ2-7; TRBD1 might be the D (6 bases). The V gene lost 3 bases and the J gene lost 2 bases, with 17 bases spanning the gap. The CDR3 covers 16 residues. Germline CDR1 is SGHDN and CDR2 is FVKESK. For the CDR3, the DNA is TGTGCCAGCAGCCATCTAATACAGGGACGGGCCTACGAGCAGTACTTC. Translated: CASSHLIQGRAYEQYF.

The chain combines TRBV7-9 with TRBJ2-7; weak D call: TRBD2 (6 bases). Trimming took off 7 bases at V and 2 bases at J, with 15 bases between the two ends. The germline V gene has CDR1 SEHNR and CDR2 FQNEAQ (reference sequence). The CDR3 spans 14 residues. The CDR3: CASTWGVRPYEQYF. Written as DNA, the CDR3 is TGTGCCAGCACCTGGGGGGTCAGACCCTACGAGCAGTACTTC.

This clone showed up just a few times. CDR3 nucleotide sequence: TGTGCCAGCCCCGGGGGGTGGGGCTACACCTTC. As protein: CASPGGWGYTF. This rearrangement joins TRBV4-2 to TRBJ1-2, with D possibly being TRBD1 (5 bases). V lost 8 bases to trimming and J lost 8 bases, with 12 bases between them. Germline CDR1 is LGHNA and CDR2 is YNFKEQ. CDR3 size: 11 residues.

The rearrangement uses TRBV10-3 and TRBJ2-7; 9 nucleotides line up with TRBD1. Per germline, CDR1 ENHRY and CDR2 SYGVKD. V was clipped by 5 bases and J by 3 bases; unmatched bases: 5. There are 14 residues in the CDR3. The CDR3, as DNA: TGTGCCATCAGTCCGGGACAGGGAGGCTACGAGCAGTACTTC. This translates into CAISPGQGGYEQYF.

V usage is TRBV25-1 and J usage is TRBJ1-1; 7 bases are shared with TRBD1. The CDR3 is 15 residues long. CDR1 and CDR2 (germline): MGHDK, SYGVNS. After removal of 3 bases from V and 4 bases from J, the junction contained 8 bases not matched to a gene. CDR3 loop: CASSDPSGGATEAFF. CDR3 DNA sequence: TGTGCCAGCAGTGATCCCTCAGGGGGGGCCACTGAAGCTTTCTTT.